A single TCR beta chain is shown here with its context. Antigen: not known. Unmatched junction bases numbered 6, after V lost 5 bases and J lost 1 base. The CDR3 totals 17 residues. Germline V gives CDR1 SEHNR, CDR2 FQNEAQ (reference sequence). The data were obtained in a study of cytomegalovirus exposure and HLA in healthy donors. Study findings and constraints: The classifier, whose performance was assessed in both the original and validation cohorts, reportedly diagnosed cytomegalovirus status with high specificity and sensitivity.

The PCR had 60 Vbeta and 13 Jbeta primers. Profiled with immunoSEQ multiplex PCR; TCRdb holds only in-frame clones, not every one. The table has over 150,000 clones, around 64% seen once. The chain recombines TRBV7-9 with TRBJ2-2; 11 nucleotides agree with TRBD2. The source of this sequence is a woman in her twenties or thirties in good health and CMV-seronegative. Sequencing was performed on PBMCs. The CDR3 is CASSGPGLAVNTGELFF. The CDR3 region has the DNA TGTGCCAGCAGCGGCCCGGGACTAGCGGTGAACACCGGGGAGCTGTTTTTT.